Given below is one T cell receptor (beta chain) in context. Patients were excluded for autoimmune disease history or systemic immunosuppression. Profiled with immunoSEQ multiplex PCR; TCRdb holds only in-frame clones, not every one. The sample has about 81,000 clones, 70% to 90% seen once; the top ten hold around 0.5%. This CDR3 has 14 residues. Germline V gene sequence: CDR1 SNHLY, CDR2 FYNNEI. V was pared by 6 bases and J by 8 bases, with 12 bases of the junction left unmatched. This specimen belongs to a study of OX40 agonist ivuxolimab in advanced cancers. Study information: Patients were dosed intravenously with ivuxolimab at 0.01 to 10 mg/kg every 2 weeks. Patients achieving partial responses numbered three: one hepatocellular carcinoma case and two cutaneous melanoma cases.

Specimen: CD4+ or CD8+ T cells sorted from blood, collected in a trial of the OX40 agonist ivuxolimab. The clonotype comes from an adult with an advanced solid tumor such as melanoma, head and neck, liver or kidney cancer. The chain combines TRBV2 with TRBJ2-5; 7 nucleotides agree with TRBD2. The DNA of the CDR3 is TGTGCCAGCAGAAGGACTAGTGGGCCCCCAACCCAGTACTTC. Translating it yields CASRRTSGPPTQYF.